Included here is one T cell receptor beta chain sequence, with context. No antigen is known for it. Tumor samples were taken before definitive surgery or chemotherapy. These data originate in a study of high-grade serous ovarian cancer treatment subgroups. Study-level background: Samples averaged 14,192 reads and thousands of unique TCR beta rearrangements.

Whole-study findings and limits: TCR relatedness rose with neoantigen level and trended with mutation load. Spatial context was lost because tumors were sequenced in bulk. Same-patient tumor repertoires overlapped at about 0.1 to 0.79; different patients barely overlapped.

V dropped 4 bases and J dropped 8 bases, with 9 bases sitting between them. The CDR3 spans 11 residues. Germline CDR1 and CDR2: SGDLS and YYNGEE. Here immunoSEQ multiplex PCR was the method, and the copy in TCRdb shows in-frame clones only, minus some. The table includes about 4,900 clones, approximately 70% detected once. What was sequenced was tumor tissue. The J gene is TRBJ1-1, the V gene TRBV9, with D possibly TRBD1 on 6 matching bases. This sequence was found in a human donor with high-grade serous ovarian cancer. The CDR3 coding sequence is TGTGCCAGCAGCTCTACAGGGGAAGCTTTCTTT. Translation gives CASSSTGEAFF.